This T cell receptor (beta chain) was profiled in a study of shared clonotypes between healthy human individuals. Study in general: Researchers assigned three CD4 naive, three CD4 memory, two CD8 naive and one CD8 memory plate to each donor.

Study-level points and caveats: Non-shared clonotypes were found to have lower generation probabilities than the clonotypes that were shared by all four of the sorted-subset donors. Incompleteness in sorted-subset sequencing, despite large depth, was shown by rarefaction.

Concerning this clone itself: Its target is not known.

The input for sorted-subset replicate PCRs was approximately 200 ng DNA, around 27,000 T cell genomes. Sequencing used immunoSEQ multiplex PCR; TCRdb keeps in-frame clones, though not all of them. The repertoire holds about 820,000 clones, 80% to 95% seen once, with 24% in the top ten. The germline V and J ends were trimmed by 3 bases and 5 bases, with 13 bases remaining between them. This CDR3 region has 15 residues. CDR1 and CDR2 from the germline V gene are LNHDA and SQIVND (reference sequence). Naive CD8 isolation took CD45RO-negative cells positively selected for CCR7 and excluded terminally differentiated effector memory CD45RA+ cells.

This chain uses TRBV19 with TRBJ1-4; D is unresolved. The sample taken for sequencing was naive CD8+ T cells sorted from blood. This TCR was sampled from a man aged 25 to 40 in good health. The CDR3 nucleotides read TGTGCCAGTAGTATTCTTCGCCGGTCAAATGAAAAACTGTTTTTT. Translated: CASSILRRSNEKLFF.